The 8 T cell receptor beta chains below all came from one sample that was sequenced in a study of response to subunit inactivated influenza vaccine. TCRdb fed the RT-PCR reads into MiXCR, producing one record per CDR3 protein. The profile shows roughly 170,000 distinct CDR3 sequences, 7.5% to 10% of them singletons. Sequences were derived from non-naive T cells sorted from PBMCs, sampled on the day of vaccination. All receptors come from a man in his fifties or sixties who received an inactivated influenza vaccine.

Comments on this clonotype: A read error may explain this, as a much larger clone is one base away. The chain links TRBV29-1 to TRBJ2-3; 7 positions match TRBD2. Germline V gene sequence: CDR1 SQVTM, CDR2 ANQGSEA. This CDR3 comprises 15 residues. The CDR3 coding sequence is TGCAGCGTCCCGCCGGGACTATCTCTTACAGATACGCATTATTTT. Protein sequence: CSVPPGLSLTDTHYF.

This clonotype was picked up many times. J is TRBJ2-2 and V is TRBV4-1, with 9 bases matching TRBD2. J was trimmed by 0 bases and V by 3 bases; bases with no gene match: 11. Germline CDR1 MGHRA, CDR2 YSYEKL. The CDR3 covers 19 residues. Here the CDR3 reads CASSQRLAAGVTNTGELFF. The CDR3 DNA is TGCGCCAGCAGCCAGCGACTAGCGGCAGGGGTAACGAACACCGGGGAGCTGTTTTTT.

The V gene is TRBV10-3, the J gene TRBJ1-3; D ambiguous. The CDR3 has 17 residues. With 2 bases removed from V and 0 bases from J, the gap between germline ends came to 14 bases. Per the germline V gene, CDR1 is ENHRY and CDR2 is SYGVKD. Written as DNA, the CDR3 is TGTGCCATCAGTGAGCAGTCGGACGGGATCTCTGGAAACACCATATATTTT. Amino acid sequence: CAISEQSDGISGNTIYF.

This clonotype was seen a handful of times. V and J are TRBV9 and TRBJ2-7; D is uncertain. V was clipped by 0 bases and J by 1 base, with 8 bases between them. Germline V gives CDR1 SGDLS, CDR2 YYNGEE. This CDR3 contains 14 residues. The CDR3 is CASSVDVGSYEQYF. The CDR3 DNA sequence: TGTGCCAGCAGCGTAGATGTAGGGTCCTACGAGCAGTACTTC. The complete variable domain, with remaining parts taken from reference TRBV9 and TRBJ2-7, reads DSGVTQTPKHLITATGQRVTLRCSPRSGDLSVYWYQQSLDQGLQFLIQYYNGEERAKGNILERFSAQQFPDLHSELNLSSLELGDSALYFCASSVDVGSYEQYFGPGTRLTVT.

The J gene is TRBJ1-5, the V gene TRBV12-3 or TRBV12-4; unclear D gene. The ends were cut back, 2 bases at V and 12 bases at J, with 8 bases in the middle. This CDR3 is built from 11 residues. The DNA of the CDR3 is TGTGCCAGCAGTTTAAACAGCCGCCAGCATTTT. It is translated as CASSLNSRQHF.

The chain links TRBV7-8 to TRBJ2-4, with 7 bases aligning to TRBD1. Germline CDR1 reads SGHVS; CDR2 reads FQNEAQ. The CDR3 sequence is 13 residues long. V lost 1 base to trimming and J lost 8 bases; unmatched junction nucleotides: 2. Written as DNA, the CDR3 is TGTGCCAGCAGCTTAGGACAGGGCGACATTCAGTACTTC. The encoded protein is CASSLGQGDIQYF. The full variable domain, in which reference TRBV7-8 and TRBJ2-4 provide the parts outside the CDR3, is GAGVSQSPRYKVAKRGQDVALRCDPISGHVSLFWYQQALGQGPEFLTYFQNEAQLDKSGLPSDRFFAERPEGSVSTLKIQRTQQEDSAVYLCASSLGQGDIQYFGAGTRLSVL.

Many counts were recorded for this clonotype. V usage is TRBV5-1 and J usage is TRBJ1-1, with D perhaps matching TRBD1 (5 bases). This CDR3 has 14 residues. V lost 0 bases to trimming and J lost 5 bases, with 11 bases between them. Germline lookup yields CDR1 SGHRS and CDR2 YFSETQ. CDR3 in DNA: TGCGCCAGCAGCTTGGGTGGGGCATGGACTGAAGCTTTCTTT. Translating gives CASSLGGAWTEAFF.

As DNA, the CDR3 is TGTGCCAGCAGCAAACGGAGGATAGGGGAGACCCAGTACTTC. It is translated as CASSKRRIGETQYF. V usage is TRBV3-1 and J usage is TRBJ2-5; weak D call: TRBD2 (5 bases). The V end lost 5 bases, the J end lost 5 bases, and 15 bases lay between the germline ends. CDR3 size: 14 residues. Germline V gene lookup returns CDR1 LGHDT and CDR2 YNNKEL (reference sequence).